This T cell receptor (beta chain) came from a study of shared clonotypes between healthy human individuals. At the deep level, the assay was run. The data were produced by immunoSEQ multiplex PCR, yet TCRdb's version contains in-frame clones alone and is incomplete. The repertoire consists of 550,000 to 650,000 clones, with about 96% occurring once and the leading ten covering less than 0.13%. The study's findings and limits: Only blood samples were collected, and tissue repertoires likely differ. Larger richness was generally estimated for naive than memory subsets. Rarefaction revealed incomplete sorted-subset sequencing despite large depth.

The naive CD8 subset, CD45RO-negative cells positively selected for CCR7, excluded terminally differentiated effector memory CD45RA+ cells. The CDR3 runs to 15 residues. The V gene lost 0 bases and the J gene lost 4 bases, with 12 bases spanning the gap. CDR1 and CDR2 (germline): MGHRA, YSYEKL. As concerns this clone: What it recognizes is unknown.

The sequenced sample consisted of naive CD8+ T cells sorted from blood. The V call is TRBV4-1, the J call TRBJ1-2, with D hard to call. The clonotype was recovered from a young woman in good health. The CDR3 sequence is CASSQEGEQRYGYTF. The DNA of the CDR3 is TGCGCCAGCAGCCAAGAAGGAGAACAGCGCTATGGCTACACCTTC.